Reported below is one T cell receptor beta chain. This sample is drawn from a study of T cells in Graves' hyperthyroidism and ophthalmopathy. The source material, RNA transcripts, was used to amplify TCR beta CDR3 regions. The HTBI primer set served for first-round RT-PCR of the TCR CDR3. From the multiplex PCR reads, TCRdb called clonotypes with MiXCR, one entry per CDR3 protein. The repertoire has more than 550,000 distinct CDR3 sequences, 18% of them found once; the top ten carry roughly a sixth. Per the germline V gene, CDR1 is SEHNR and CDR2 is FQNEAQ (reference sequence). The V end was cut by 5 bases, the J end by 1 base, with 8 bases between. There are 13 residues in the CDR3. Uncontrolled infection, other autoimmune disease, pregnancy or lactation excluded patients. Diagnosis rested on symptoms, serum thyroxine and TRAb, thyroid ultrasound, and orbital computed tomography.

The source is a woman between 45 and 65 years old with Graves' hyperthyroidism that later progressed to Graves' ophthalmopathy. V gene TRBV7-9 combines with J gene TRBJ1-2; D may be TRBD1 (5 bases). Sample: blood. This CDR3 is CASSRGINYGYTF. CDR3 DNA sequence: TGTGCCAGCAGCCGGGGGATTAACTATGGCTACACCTTC.